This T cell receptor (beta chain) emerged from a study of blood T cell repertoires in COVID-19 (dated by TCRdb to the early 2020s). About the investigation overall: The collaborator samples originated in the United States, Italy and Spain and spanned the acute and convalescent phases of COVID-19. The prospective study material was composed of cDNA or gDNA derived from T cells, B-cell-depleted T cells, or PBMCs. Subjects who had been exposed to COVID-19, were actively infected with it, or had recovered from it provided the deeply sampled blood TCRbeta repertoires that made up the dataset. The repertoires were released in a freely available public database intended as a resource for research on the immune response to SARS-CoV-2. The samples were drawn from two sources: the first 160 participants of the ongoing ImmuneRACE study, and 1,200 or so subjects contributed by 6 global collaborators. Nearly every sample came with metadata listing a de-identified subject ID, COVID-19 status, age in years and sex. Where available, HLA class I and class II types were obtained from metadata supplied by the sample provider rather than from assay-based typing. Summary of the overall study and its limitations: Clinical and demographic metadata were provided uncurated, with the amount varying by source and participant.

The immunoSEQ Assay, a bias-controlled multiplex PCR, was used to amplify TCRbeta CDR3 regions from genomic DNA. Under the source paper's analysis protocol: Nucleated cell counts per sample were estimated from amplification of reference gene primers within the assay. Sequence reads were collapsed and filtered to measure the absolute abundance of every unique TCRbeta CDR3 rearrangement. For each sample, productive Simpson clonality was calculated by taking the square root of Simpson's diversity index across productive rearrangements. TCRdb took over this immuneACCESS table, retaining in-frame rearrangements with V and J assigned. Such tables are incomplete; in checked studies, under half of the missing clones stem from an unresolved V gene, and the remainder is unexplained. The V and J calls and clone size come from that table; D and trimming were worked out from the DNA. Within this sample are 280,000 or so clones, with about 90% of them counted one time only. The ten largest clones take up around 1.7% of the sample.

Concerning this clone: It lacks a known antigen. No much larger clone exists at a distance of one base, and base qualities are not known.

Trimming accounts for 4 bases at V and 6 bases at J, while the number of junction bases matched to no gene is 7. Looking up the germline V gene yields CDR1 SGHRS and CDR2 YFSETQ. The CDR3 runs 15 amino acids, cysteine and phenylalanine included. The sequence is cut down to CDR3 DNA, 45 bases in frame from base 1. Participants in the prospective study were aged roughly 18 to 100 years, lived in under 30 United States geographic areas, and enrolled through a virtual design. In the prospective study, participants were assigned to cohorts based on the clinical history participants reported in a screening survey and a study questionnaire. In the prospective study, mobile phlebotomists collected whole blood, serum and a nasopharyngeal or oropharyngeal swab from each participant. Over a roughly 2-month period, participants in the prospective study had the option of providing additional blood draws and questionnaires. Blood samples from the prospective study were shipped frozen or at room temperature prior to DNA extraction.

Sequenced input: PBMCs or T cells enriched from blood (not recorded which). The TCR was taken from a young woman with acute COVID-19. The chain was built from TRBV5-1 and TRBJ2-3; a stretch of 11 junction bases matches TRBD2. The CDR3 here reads CASSISGRVPDTQYF. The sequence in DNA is TGCGCCAGCAGCATTAGCGGGAGGGTCCCGGATACGCAGTATTTT.